These 23 T cell receptor beta chains were all obtained from the same sample, sequenced in a study of regulatory T cells in long-lasting Graves disease. Investigators prepared the TCR beta libraries by applying iRepertoire HTBI primers and Arm-PCR of CDR3 regions. Each CDR3 protein gets one entry after TCRdb re-called the multiplex PCR reads with MiXCR. The data hold about 330,000 distinct CDR3 sequences, with about a sixth observed a single time. Time point here: newly diagnosed GD, antithyroid drugs for less than 3 months. TCR sequences were obtained from RNA taken from PBMCs. The same data also contributed to another study, on T cells in Graves' hyperthyroidism and ophthalmopathy.

This specimen was peripheral blood mononuclear cells (PBMCs), taken at new diagnosis, from a patient treated with antithyroid drugs. All receptors derive from a woman under 30 with Graves disease.

J is TRBJ2-1 and V is TRBV12-3 or TRBV12-4; tentative D call: TRBD1 (6 bases). Trimming left V 7 bases short and J 9 bases short, with 10 bases between. The length of the CDR3 is 11 residues. The CDR3 region has the DNA TGTGCCAGCACATTCAGGGGTGAGCAGTTCTTC. Protein product: CASTFRGEQFF.

The table lists this clonotype with many counts. This chain joins TRBV20-1 and TRBJ2-1; TRBD2 matches 8 bases. CDR1 DFQATT and CDR2 SNEGSKA come from the germline V gene (reference sequence). The V and J ends lost 3 bases and 8 bases, in that order; junction bases with no gene match: 6. CDR3 length: 13 residues. The CDR3 protein is CSASGRAMDEQFF. CDR3 sequence (DNA): TGCAGTGCTAGCGGGAGGGCCATGGATGAGCAGTTCTTC.

This clonotype has just a few counts. DNA for the CDR3: TGTGCCAGCAGCGAAAGGACACAGGGCTCTGGAAACACCATATATTTT. Its protein is CASSERTQGSGNTIYF. The rearrangement joins TRBV9 to TRBJ1-3, with a possible D match to TRBD1 (6 bases). CDR1 SGDLS and CDR2 YYNGEE come from the germline V gene. CDR3 length equals 16 residues. The V end was cut by 3 bases, the J end by 0 bases, with 13 bases between.

There are many counts of this clonotype. This chain uses TRBV10-3 with TRBJ2-2, with 11 bases identical to TRBD1. The V segment lost 6 bases and the J segment 0 bases; nucleotides outside the gene matches: 0. Germline lookup yields CDR1 ENHRY and CDR2 SYGVKD. The CDR3 extends over 15 amino acids. In nucleotides, the CDR3 is TGTGCCATCAGGGGACAGGGGGCGAACACCGGGGAGCTGTTTTTT. Amino acid sequence: CAIRGQGANTGELFF.

This clonotype was found many times. V usage is TRBV30 and J usage is TRBJ1-5, with TRBD1 matching 7 bases. This CDR3 contains 15 residues. With 0 bases clipped from V and 2 bases from J, the junction kept 4 bases outside the gene matches. The germline gives CDR1 GTSNPN, CDR2 SVGIG (reference sequence). This chain's CDR3 is CAWSVSGTGNQPQHF. CDR3 sequence (DNA): TGTGCCTGGAGTGTCTCCGGGACAGGCAATCAGCCCCAGCATTTT.

This clonotype was counted ten times or more. The rearrangement joins TRBV11-2 to TRBJ2-5; D possibly corresponds to TRBD2 (5 bases). The CDR3 totals 14 residues. V gave up 4 bases and J gave up 1 base, with 10 bases separating them. In germline, CDR1 is SGHAT, CDR2 FQNNGV. The CDR3 is CASSSLAFQETQYF. In nucleotides, the CDR3 is TGTGCCAGCAGCTCCCTAGCCTTCCAAGAGACCCAGTACTTC. The full variable domain, with the rest looked up from reference TRBV11-2 and TRBJ2-5, is EAGVAQSPRYKIIEKRQSVAFWCNPISGHATLYWYQQILGQGPKLLIQFQNNGVVDDSQLPKDRFSAERLKGVDSTLKIQPAKLEDSAVYLCASSSLAFQETQYFGPGTRLLVL.

The rearrangement joins TRBV29-1 to TRBJ1-2; TRBD1 aligns across 7 bases. The length of the CDR3 is 15 residues. With V trimmed by 3 bases and J by 8 bases, 15 bases remained unmatched. Germline V gene sequence: CDR1 SQVTM, CDR2 ANQGSEA. CDR3 nucleotide sequence: TGCAGCGTTGAGAGGGGTGCAGGGAGGGGGCGAGGCTACACCTTC. This translates into CSVERGAGRGRGYTF.

This clonotype was counted ten times or more. J is TRBJ2-7 and V is TRBV28; a possible D gene is TRBD2 (5 bases). Trimming took 5 bases from V and 1 from J, leaving 12 bases between them. CDR3 size: 14 residues. CDR1 and CDR2 from the germline V gene are MDHEN and SYDVKM. The CDR3 nucleotides are TGTGCCAGCAGTCCCCCGGGGAAGTCCTACGAGCAGTACTTC. Its translation is CASSPPGKSYEQYF.

In this sample, this clonotype turned up a few times. The chain joins TRBV14 to TRBJ1-4; no clear D gene. This CDR3 is 14 amino acids long. CDR1 and CDR2 from the germline V gene are SGHDN and FVKESK. Deletions cut 4 bases from V and 11 bases from J, with 17 bases between. The CDR3 sequence: CASSLQFGDRKLFF. Here the CDR3 DNA reads TGTGCCAGCAGCCTCCAGTTCGGGGATCGGAAACTGTTTTTT.

This clonotype has at least ten counts. This chain connects TRBV2 to TRBJ1-2; no clear D. The V and J ends lost 8 bases and 1 base respectively, with 11 bases between them. CDR1 SNHLY and CDR2 FYNNEI come from the germline V gene. The CDR3 has 13 amino acids. This CDR3 reads CASSPGINYGYTF. Written as DNA, the CDR3 is TGTGCCAGCTCCCCCGGGATTAACTATGGCTACACCTTC.

This clonotype was observed at least ten times. This chain links TRBV7-9 with TRBJ2-7; D remains unclear. The CDR3 runs 14 residues. The V gene's germline CDR1 is SEHNR and CDR2 FQNEAQ (reference sequence). The V gene lost 0 bases and the J gene lost 2 bases, with 8 bases spanning the gap. Here the CDR3 DNA reads TGTGCCAGCAGCTTAGCCTTAGAGCCCTACGAGCAGTACTTC. This translates into CASSLALEPYEQYF.

This clonotype was counted a few times. The chain recombines TRBV5-1 with TRBJ1-6, with 10 bases that match TRBD1. Germline-derived CDR1 and CDR2 are SGHRS and YFSETQ. Trimming at V came to 4 bases and at J to 8 bases, leaving 18 bases not matched to a gene. There are 19 residues in the CDR3. In nucleotides, the CDR3 is TGCGCCAGCAGCCTGTCTAACCGGGACAGGGGACTTACCGATTCACCCCTCCACTTT. Translated: CASSLSNRDRGLTDSPLHF.

This clonotype has ten or more counts. The genes are TRBV2 and TRBJ2-2; perhaps TRBD2 as D (7 bases). The germline V gene encodes CDR1 SNHLY and CDR2 FYNNEI. V gave up 7 bases and J gave up 5 bases, with 14 bases separating them. The CDR3 contains 14 residues. The CDR3 DNA reads TGTGCCAGCATGGGGGGGCGGCTTACCGGGGAGCTGTTTTTT. This encodes CASMGGRLTGELFF.

Many counts were recorded for this clonotype. This sequence joins TRBV20-1 and TRBJ2-1; TRBD2 aligns across 10 bases. Per germline, CDR1 DFQATT and CDR2 SNEGSKA (reference sequence). The CDR3 extends over 14 amino acids. V trimming: 3 bases; J trimming: 6 bases; junction bases outside the gene matches: 5. CDR3 in DNA: TGCAGTGCTAGGGATAGCGGGGGGATCAATGAGCAGTTCTTC. Translating it yields CSARDSGGINEQFF.

The sample holds many counts of this clonotype. The V call is TRBV5-1, the J call TRBJ1-4; D remains ambiguous. The CDR3 has 13 amino acids. Germline values: CDR1 SGHRS, CDR2 YFSETQ. Trimming removed 1 base from V and 6 bases from J, with 7 bases in between. CDR3 sequence (DNA): TGCGCCAGCAGCTTGATCATGGATGAAAAACTGTTTTTT. Translation gives CASSLIMDEKLFF.

This clonotype was seen many times. The CDR3 reads CASSTGSGEQYF. For the CDR3, the DNA is TGTGCCAGCAGTACAGGGTCGGGAGAGCAGTACTTC. This chain connects TRBV2 to TRBJ2-7, with D perhaps matching TRBD1 (6 bases). CDR1 is SNHLY and CDR2 is FYNNEI in the germline V gene. The CDR3 spans 12 residues. Trimming stripped 5 bases from V and 7 bases from J, with 12 bases between.

This clonotype was recorded a few times. The chain couples TRBV7-3 to TRBJ2-3; D remains unclear. The CDR3 extends over 15 amino acids. Germline loops: CDR1 SGHTA, CDR2 FQGTGA. Trimming cost V 1 base and J 2 bases, with 10 bases left between them. CDR3 loop: CASSLIRVPTDTQYF. The CDR3 DNA follows: TGTGCCAGCAGCTTAATCCGGGTTCCCACAGATACGCAGTATTTT.

This clonotype was detected ten times or more. CDR3 in amino acids: CASSLDGTDLYGYTF. DNA for the CDR3: TGCGCCAGCAGCTTGGATGGGACAGATCTCTATGGCTACACCTTC. The chain combines TRBV5-1 with TRBJ1-2; the match to TRBD1 covers 7 bases. The junction had 6 bases not matched to a gene; V was cut back by 0 bases and J by 4 bases. This CDR3 has 15 amino acids. The germline V gene encodes CDR1 SGHRS and CDR2 YFSETQ.

At least ten counts were recorded for this clonotype. This rearrangement joins TRBV28 to TRBJ2-2; 13 bases agree with TRBD2. This CDR3 contains 17 residues. J lost 3 bases, V lost 3 bases, and 4 bases had no gene match. CDR1 MDHEN and CDR2 SYDVKM come from the germline V gene. The CDR3: CASSFLGLAGHTGELFF. CDR3 DNA sequence: TGTGCCAGCAGTTTCCTGGGACTAGCGGGACACACCGGGGAGCTGTTTTTT.

This sequence joins TRBV7-2 and TRBJ2-5; the D is unclear. Germline V gene data show CDR1 as SGHTA and CDR2 as FQGNSA. V dropped 2 bases and J dropped 5 bases, with 9 bases sitting between them. The CDR3 totals 13 residues. The CDR3 spells CASSLSYVETQYF. DNA for the CDR3: TGTGCCAGCAGCTTATCATACGTGGAGACCCAGTACTTC.

This clonotype appeared many times. V usage is TRBV3-1 and J usage is TRBJ1-1; D uncertain. V lost 5 bases to trimming and J lost 11 bases, with 15 bases between them. The germline V gene has CDR1 LGHDT and CDR2 YNNKEL (reference sequence). The CDR3 is made up of 12 amino acids. The CDR3 spells CASSNPRSGAFF. The CDR3 DNA sequence: TGTGCCAGCAGCAACCCTAGATCGGGGGCTTTCTTT.

For this clonotype: A single base separates this from a much larger clone, so it may be a read error. The CDR3 end shows no conserved phenylalanine or tryptophan, and so a read error is likely. The V and J genes are TRBV7-8 and TRBJ1-1; 10 bases map to TRBD1. Trimming removed 2 bases from V and 0 bases from J; junction bases left unmatched: 6. Germline assignment: CDR1 SGHVS and CDR2 FQNEAQ. CDR3 length: 17 residues. The CDR3 loop is CASSLRGTGALNTEAFS. The CDR3 nucleotides are TGTGCCAGCAGCTTACGTGGGACAGGGGCCCTGAACACTGAAGCTTTCTCT.

This clonotype was found once. Since a far larger clone is one base different, this is likely a read error. The rearrangement links TRBV7-9 to TRBJ2-5; 9 positions agree with TRBD2. The DNA end favors TRBJ2-1, so the J call may be wrong. The CDR3 runs 15 residues. CDR1 and CDR2 (germline): SEHNR, FQNEAQ (reference sequence). CDR3 sequence: CASSTSGGTHNEQFF. The CDR3 DNA reads TGTGCCAGCAGCACAAGCGGGGGGACCCACAATGAGCAGTTCTTC.